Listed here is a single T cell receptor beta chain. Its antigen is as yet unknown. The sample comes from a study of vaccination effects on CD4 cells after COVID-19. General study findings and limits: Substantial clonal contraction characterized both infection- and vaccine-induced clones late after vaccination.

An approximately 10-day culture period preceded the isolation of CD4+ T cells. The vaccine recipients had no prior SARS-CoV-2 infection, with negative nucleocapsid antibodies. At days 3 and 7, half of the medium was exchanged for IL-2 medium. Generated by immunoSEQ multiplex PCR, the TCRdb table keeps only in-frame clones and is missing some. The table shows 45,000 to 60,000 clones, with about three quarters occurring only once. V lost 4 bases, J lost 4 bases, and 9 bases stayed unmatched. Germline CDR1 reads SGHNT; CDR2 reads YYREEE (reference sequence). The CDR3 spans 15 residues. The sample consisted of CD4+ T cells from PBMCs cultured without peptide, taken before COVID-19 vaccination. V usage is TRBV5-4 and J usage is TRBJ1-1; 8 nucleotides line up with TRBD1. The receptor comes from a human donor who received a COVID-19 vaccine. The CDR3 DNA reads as TGTGCCAGCAGCCCCGGACAGGGACGTGGCACTGAAGCTTTCTTT. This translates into CASSPGQGRGTEAFF.